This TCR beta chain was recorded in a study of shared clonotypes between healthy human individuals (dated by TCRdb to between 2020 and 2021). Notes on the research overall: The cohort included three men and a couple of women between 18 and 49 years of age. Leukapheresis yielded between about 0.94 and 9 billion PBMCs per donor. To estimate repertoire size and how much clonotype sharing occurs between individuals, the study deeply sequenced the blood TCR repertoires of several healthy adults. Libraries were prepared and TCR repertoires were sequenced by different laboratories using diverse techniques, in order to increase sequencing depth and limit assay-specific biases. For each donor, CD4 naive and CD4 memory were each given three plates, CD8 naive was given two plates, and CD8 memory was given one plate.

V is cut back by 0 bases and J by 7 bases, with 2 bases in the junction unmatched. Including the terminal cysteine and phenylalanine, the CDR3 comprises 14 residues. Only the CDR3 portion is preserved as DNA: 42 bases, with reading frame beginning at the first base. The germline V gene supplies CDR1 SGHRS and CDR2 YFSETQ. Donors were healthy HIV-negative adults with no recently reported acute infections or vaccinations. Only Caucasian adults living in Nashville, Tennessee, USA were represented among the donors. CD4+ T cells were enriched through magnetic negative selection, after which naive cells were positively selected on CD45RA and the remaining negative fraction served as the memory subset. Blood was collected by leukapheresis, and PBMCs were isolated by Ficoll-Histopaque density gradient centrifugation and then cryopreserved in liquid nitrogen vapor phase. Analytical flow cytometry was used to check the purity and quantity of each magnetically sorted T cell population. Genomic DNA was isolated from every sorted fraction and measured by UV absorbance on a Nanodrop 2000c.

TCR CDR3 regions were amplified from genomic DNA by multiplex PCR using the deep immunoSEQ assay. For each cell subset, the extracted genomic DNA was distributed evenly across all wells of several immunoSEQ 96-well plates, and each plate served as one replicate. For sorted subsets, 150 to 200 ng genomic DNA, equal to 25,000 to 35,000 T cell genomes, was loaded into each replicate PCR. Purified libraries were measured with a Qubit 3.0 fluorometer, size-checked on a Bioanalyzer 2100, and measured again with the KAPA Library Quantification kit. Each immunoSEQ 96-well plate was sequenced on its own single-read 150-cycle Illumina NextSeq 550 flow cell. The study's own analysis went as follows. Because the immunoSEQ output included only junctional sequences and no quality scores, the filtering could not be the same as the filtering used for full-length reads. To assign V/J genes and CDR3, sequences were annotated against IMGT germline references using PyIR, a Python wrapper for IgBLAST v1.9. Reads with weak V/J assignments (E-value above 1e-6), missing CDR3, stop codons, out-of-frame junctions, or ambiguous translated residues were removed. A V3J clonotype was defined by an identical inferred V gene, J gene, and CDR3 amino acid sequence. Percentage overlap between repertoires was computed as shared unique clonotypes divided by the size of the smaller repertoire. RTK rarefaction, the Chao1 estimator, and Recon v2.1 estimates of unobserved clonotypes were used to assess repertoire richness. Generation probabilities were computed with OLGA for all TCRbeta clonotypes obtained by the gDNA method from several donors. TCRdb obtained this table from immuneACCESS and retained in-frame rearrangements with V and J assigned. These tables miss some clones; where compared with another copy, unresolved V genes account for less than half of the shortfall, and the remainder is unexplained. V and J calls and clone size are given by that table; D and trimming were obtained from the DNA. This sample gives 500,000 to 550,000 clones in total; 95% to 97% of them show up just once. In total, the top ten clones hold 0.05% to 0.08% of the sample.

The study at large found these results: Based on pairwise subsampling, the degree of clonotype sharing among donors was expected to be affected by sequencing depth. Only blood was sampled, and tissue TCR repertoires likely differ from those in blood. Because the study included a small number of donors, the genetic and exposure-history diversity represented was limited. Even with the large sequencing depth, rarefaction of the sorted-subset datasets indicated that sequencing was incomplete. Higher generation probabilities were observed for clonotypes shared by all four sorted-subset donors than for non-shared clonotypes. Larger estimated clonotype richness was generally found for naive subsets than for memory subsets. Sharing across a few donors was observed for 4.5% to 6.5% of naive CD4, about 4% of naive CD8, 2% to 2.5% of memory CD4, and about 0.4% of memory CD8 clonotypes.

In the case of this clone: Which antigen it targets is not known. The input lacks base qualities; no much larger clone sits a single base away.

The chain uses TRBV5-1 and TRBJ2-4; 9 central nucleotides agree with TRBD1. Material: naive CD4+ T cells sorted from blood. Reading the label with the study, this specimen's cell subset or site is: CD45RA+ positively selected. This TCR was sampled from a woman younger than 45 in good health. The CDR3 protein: CASSLVGQGNIQYF. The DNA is TGCGCCAGCAGCTTGGTGGGACAGGGCAACATTCAGTACTTC.